Listed below are T cell receptor beta chains from one sample, sequenced in a study of T cells after yellow fever vaccination. Each CDR3 protein is one row after TCRdb ran MiXCR on the 5' RACE reads. Counted here are about 260,000 distinct CDR3 sequences, around 5.3% occurring once; the ten biggest clones make up less than 3.5%. Sample: CD4+ T cells sorted from PBMCs, taken on the day of the yellow fever booster vaccination. The receptors come from a man younger than 35 who received the YFV17D yellow fever vaccine. Each CDR3 is given with its conserved first and last residue. Each record gives: CDR3 length, clone size, D gene, J gene, V gene, CDR3 protein, CDR3 DNA. A D gene is named only where the DNA matches it firmly. Expanded clones get a size class; other rows say once, few or many, or leave the size out.

CDR3 length: 14
clone size: many
D gene: NA
J gene: TRBJ1-5
V gene: TRBV12-3/TRBV12-4
CDR3 protein: CASSGSQLNQPQHF
CDR3 DNA: TGTGCCAGCTCCGGGAGCCAGTTAAATCAGCCCCAGCATTTT

CDR3 length: 19
clone size: NA
D gene: TRBD1
J gene: TRBJ2-6
V gene: TRBV9
CDR3 protein: CASSVGRDRYFSGANVLTF
CDR3 DNA: TGTGCCAGCAGCGTCGGCCGGGACAGGTACTTCTCTGGGGCCAACGTCCTGACTTTC

CDR3 length: 15
clone size: NA
D gene: NA
J gene: TRBJ2-6
V gene: TRBV6-5
CDR3 protein: CASQFLGYGANVLTF
CDR3 DNA: TGTGCCTCCCAATTCCTTGGCTATGGGGCCAACGTCCTGACTTTC

CDR3 length: 13
clone size: medium-sized
D gene: TRBD1
J gene: TRBJ2-2
V gene: TRBV2
CDR3 protein: CASRGQGGGELFF
CDR3 DNA: TGTGCCAGCAGGGGACAGGGAGGCGGGGAGCTGTTTTTT

CDR3 length: 13
clone size: NA
D gene: NA
J gene: TRBJ2-2
V gene: TRBV3-1
CDR3 protein: CASSRRGVGELFF
CDR3 DNA: TGTGCCAGCAGCCGCAGGGGTGTCGGGGAGCTGTTTTTT

CDR3 length: 14
clone size: few
D gene: NA
J gene: TRBJ2-3
V gene: TRBV20-1
CDR3 protein: CSAGSGEGTDTQYF
CDR3 DNA: TGCAGTGCTGGGAGTGGGGAGGGCACAGATACGCAGTATTTT

CDR3 length: 14
clone size: NA
D gene: NA
J gene: TRBJ1-2
V gene: TRBV20-1
CDR3 protein: CSASAVSGAYGYTF
CDR3 DNA: TGCAGTGCTAGCGCCGTTTCAGGGGCGTATGGCTACACCTTC

CDR3 length: 13
clone size: NA
D gene: TRBD1
J gene: TRBJ1-2
V gene: TRBV10-3
CDR3 protein: CAIFSGQGRGYTF
CDR3 DNA: TGTGCCATCTTCTCGGGACAGGGACGTGGCTACACCTTC

CDR3 length: 14
clone size: NA
D gene: NA
J gene: TRBJ1-5
V gene: TRBV2
CDR3 protein: CASSLGYSGQPQHF
CDR3 DNA: TGTGCCAGCAGTCTTGGGTACTCCGGTCAGCCCCAGCATTTT

CDR3 length: 14
clone size: NA
D gene: NA
J gene: TRBJ2-3
V gene: TRBV6-2/TRBV6-3
CDR3 protein: CASRGLAAWDTQYF
CDR3 DNA: TGTGCCAGCAGGGGTCTAGCCGCGTGGGATACGCAGTATTTT

CDR3 length: 18
clone size: few
D gene: TRBD1
J gene: TRBJ2-7
V gene: TRBV12-3/TRBV12-4
CDR3 protein: CASSLSMGSGQGAYEQYF
CDR3 DNA: TGTGCCAGCAGTTTAAGTATGGGGAGCGGACAGGGGGCCTACGAGCAGTACTTC

CDR3 length: 17
clone size: few
D gene: TRBD2
J gene: TRBJ2-2
V gene: TRBV5-1
CDR3 protein: CASSPGLAGGPTGELFF
CDR3 DNA: TGCGCCAGCAGCCCTGGACTAGCGGGGGGCCCTACCGGGGAGCTGTTTTTT

CDR3 length: 11
clone size: once
D gene: NA
J gene: TRBJ2-7
V gene: TRBV24-1
CDR3 protein: CATPVCDEQYF
CDR3 DNA: TGTGCCACCCCCGTTTGTGACGAGCAGTACTTC

CDR3 length: 12
clone size: many
D gene: NA
J gene: TRBJ2-1
V gene: TRBV20-1
CDR3 protein: CSARAGPNEQFF
CDR3 DNA: TGCAGTGCTAGAGCGGGGCCCAATGAGCAGTTCTTC

CDR3 length: 11
clone size: many
D gene: NA
J gene: TRBJ2-1
V gene: TRBV5-1
CDR3 protein: CASIANNEQFF
CDR3 DNA: TGCGCCAGCATTGCCAACAATGAGCAGTTCTTC

CDR3 length: 14
clone size: NA
D gene: NA
J gene: TRBJ2-2
V gene: TRBV7-3
CDR3 protein: CASSFGTDTGELFF
CDR3 DNA: TGTGCCAGCAGCTTCGGGACGGACACCGGGGAGCTGTTTTTT

CDR3 length: 14
clone size: few
D gene: NA
J gene: TRBJ2-3
V gene: TRBV15
CDR3 protein: CATSSGRGQNTQYF
CDR3 DNA: TGTGCCACCAGCAGCGGACGGGGTCAGAATACGCAGTATTTT

CDR3 length: 13
clone size: NA
D gene: NA
J gene: TRBJ2-1
V gene: TRBV7-2
CDR3 protein: CASSPRFRGEQFF
CDR3 DNA: TGTGCCAGCAGCCCTAGGTTCCGGGGTGAGCAGTTCTTC

CDR3 length: 15
clone size: NA
D gene: NA
J gene: TRBJ1-5
V gene: TRBV5-1
CDR3 protein: CASSLVAGNNQPQHF
CDR3 DNA: TGCGCCAGCAGCTTGGTGGCAGGGAACAATCAGCCCCAGCATTTT

CDR3 length: 13
clone size: few
D gene: NA
J gene: TRBJ2-7
V gene: TRBV12-3/TRBV12-4
CDR3 protein: CASSFRRGDEQYF
CDR3 DNA: TGTGCCAGCAGTTTCCGGCGGGGAGATGAGCAGTACTTC

CDR3 length: 14
clone size: few
D gene: NA
J gene: TRBJ2-2
V gene: TRBV7-3
CDR3 protein: CASRLRQNTGELFF
CDR3 DNA: TGTGCCAGCAGACTCCGACAGAACACCGGGGAGCTGTTTTTT

CDR3 length: 17
clone size: NA
D gene: TRBD2
J gene: TRBJ2-7
V gene: TRBV4-2
CDR3 protein: CASSQGDEAGVTYEQYF
CDR3 DNA: TGTGCCAGCAGCCAAGGAGATGAAGCGGGGGTTACCTACGAGCAGTACTTC

CDR3 length: 13
clone size: few
D gene: NA
J gene: TRBJ1-1
V gene: TRBV5-5
CDR3 protein: CASSLAGVSEAFF
CDR3 DNA: TGTGCCAGCAGCTTGGCAGGGGTATCTGAAGCTTTCTTT

CDR3 length: 18
clone size: NA
D gene: NA
J gene: TRBJ2-3
V gene: TRBV4-2
CDR3 protein: CASSHSPGPTQMGDTQYF
CDR3 DNA: TGTGCCAGCAGCCATTCCCCCGGACCGACCCAAATGGGAGATACGCAGTATTTT

CDR3 length: 12
clone size: few
D gene: NA
J gene: TRBJ1-5
V gene: TRBV24-1
CDR3 protein: CATGDTDQPQHF
CDR3 DNA: TGTGCCACCGGGGACACCGACCAGCCCCAGCATTTT

CDR3 length: 15
clone size: NA
D gene: TRBD1
J gene: TRBJ1-2
V gene: TRBV18
CDR3 protein: CASSPPETGNYGYTF
CDR3 DNA: TGTGCCAGCTCACCACCGGAGACAGGGAACTATGGCTACACCTTC

CDR3 length: 12
clone size: few
D gene: TRBD1
J gene: TRBJ1-2
V gene: TRBV12-3/TRBV12-4
CDR3 protein: CASKGQDYGYTF
CDR3 DNA: TGTGCCAGCAAAGGACAGGACTATGGCTACACCTTC

CDR3 length: 13
clone size: few
D gene: NA
J gene: TRBJ1-1
V gene: TRBV19
CDR3 protein: CASSISPGPEAFF
CDR3 DNA: TGTGCCAGTAGTATATCTCCGGGACCTGAAGCTTTCTTT

CDR3 length: 15
clone size: many
D gene: TRBD1
J gene: TRBJ1-2
V gene: TRBV7-8
CDR3 protein: CASSLRRGPGNGYTF
CDR3 DNA: TGTGCCAGCAGCTTACGCAGGGGGCCGGGAAATGGCTACACCTTC

CDR3 length: 14
clone size: many
D gene: NA
J gene: TRBJ1-5
V gene: TRBV6-1
CDR3 protein: CASSERRLNQPQHF
CDR3 DNA: TGTGCCAGCAGTGAGAGGAGGTTAAATCAGCCCCAGCATTTT

CDR3 length: 12
clone size: few
D gene: TRBD2
J gene: TRBJ2-5
V gene: TRBV29-1
CDR3 protein: CSVALAAETQYF
CDR3 DNA: TGCAGCGTTGCCCTAGCGGCCGAGACCCAGTACTTC

CDR3 length: 20
clone size: many
D gene: NA
J gene: TRBJ2-6
V gene: TRBV12-3/TRBV12-4
CDR3 protein: CASRHPEFTGHGFGANVLTF
CDR3 DNA: TGTGCCAGCAGACACCCTGAATTCACAGGGCACGGTTTTGGGGCCAACGTCCTGACTTTC

CDR3 length: 17
clone size: few
D gene: TRBD2
J gene: TRBJ2-5
V gene: TRBV4-2
CDR3 protein: CASSQVISGGAVETQYF
CDR3 DNA: TGTGCCAGCAGCCAAGTGATAAGCGGGGGGGCAGTAGAGACCCAGTACTTC

CDR3 length: 17
clone size: few
D gene: NA
J gene: TRBJ1-1
V gene: TRBV18
CDR3 protein: CASSLNGGGRGTTEAFF
CDR3 DNA: TGTGCCAGCTCACTAAATGGAGGGGGGCGCGGAACCACTGAAGCTTTCTTT

CDR3 length: 13
clone size: few
D gene: TRBD1
J gene: TRBJ1-1
V gene: TRBV20-1
CDR3 protein: CSAIRDSNTEAFF
CDR3 DNA: TGCAGTGCCATACGGGACAGCAACACTGAAGCTTTCTTT

CDR3 length: 18
clone size: NA
D gene: NA
J gene: TRBJ1-5
V gene: TRBV5-1
CDR3 protein: CASSLGPTGLYSNQPQHF
CDR3 DNA: TGCGCCAGCAGCTTGGGCCCGACAGGCCTCTATAGCAATCAGCCCCAGCATTTT

CDR3 length: 13
clone size: many
D gene: TRBD1
J gene: TRBJ1-1
V gene: TRBV24-1
CDR3 protein: CATRETGGTEAFF
CDR3 DNA: TGTGCCACCAGAGAGACAGGGGGCACTGAAGCTTTCTTT

CDR3 length: 16
clone size: NA
D gene: NA
J gene: TRBJ1-4
V gene: TRBV2
CDR3 protein: CASSDPTGPLGGKLFF
CDR3 DNA: TGTGCCAGCAGTGATCCCACCGGGCCCCTGGGAGGAAAACTGTTTTTT

CDR3 length: 14
clone size: few
D gene: TRBD2
J gene: TRBJ2-5
V gene: TRBV5-1
CDR3 protein: CASTSGGSQGTQYF
CDR3 DNA: TGCGCCAGCACTAGCGGGGGGTCCCAAGGGACCCAGTACTTC

CDR3 length: 15
clone size: NA
D gene: TRBD1
J gene: TRBJ1-4
V gene: TRBV5-1
CDR3 protein: CASSSTGTANEKLFF
CDR3 DNA: TGCGCCAGCAGCTCCACGGGGACAGCTAATGAAAAACTGTTTTTT

CDR3 length: 12
clone size: many
D gene: NA
J gene: TRBJ2-3
V gene: TRBV21-1
CDR3 protein: CARTLGTDTQYF
CDR3 DNA: TGTGCCAGGACTCTCGGTACAGATACGCAGTATTTT

CDR3 length: 14
clone size: few
D gene: NA
J gene: TRBJ2-5
V gene: TRBV7-2
CDR3 protein: CASSYTPLRETQYF
CDR3 DNA: TGTGCCAGCAGCTATACCCCATTAAGGGAGACCCAGTACTTC

CDR3 length: 13
clone size: many
D gene: NA
J gene: TRBJ1-1
V gene: TRBV12-3/TRBV12-4
CDR3 protein: CASSIGENRKAFF
CDR3 DNA: TGTGCCAGCAGTATCGGGGAAAATCGAAAAGCTTTCTTT

CDR3 length: 16
clone size: NA
D gene: NA
J gene: TRBJ1-4
V gene: TRBV11-2
CDR3 protein: CASSLNRVPLGEKLFF
CDR3 DNA: TGTGCCAGCAGCTTAAACAGGGTGCCCCTGGGTGAAAAACTGTTTTTT

CDR3 length: 13
clone size: NA
D gene: TRBD2
J gene: TRBJ2-3
V gene: TRBV20-1
CDR3 protein: CSANSGGAYTQYF
CDR3 DNA: TGCAGTGCTAACTCCGGGGGGGCTTATACGCAGTATTTT